Listed here is a single T cell receptor (beta chain). This entry belongs to a study of shared clonotypes between healthy human individuals. Profiled with immunoSEQ multiplex PCR; TCRdb holds only in-frame clones, not every one. In the table there are a few million clones, roughly nine tenths of which are singletons. The CDR3 sequence is 13 residues long. Germline V gene lookup returns CDR1 SQVTM and CDR2 ANQGSEA. V was cut by 4 bases and J by 3 bases, with 11 bases left in between. The V call is TRBV29-1, the J call TRBJ2-3, with D possibly called TRBD1 or TRBD2 (5 bases each). This receptor was obtained from a man aged 18 to 35 in good health. The sequenced material came from naive CD4+ T cells sorted from blood. The subset: CD45RA+ positively selected. CDR3 coding DNA: TGCAGCGTTGTATCTGGGGGTACAGATACGCAGTATTTT. Translating gives CSVVSGGTDTQYF.